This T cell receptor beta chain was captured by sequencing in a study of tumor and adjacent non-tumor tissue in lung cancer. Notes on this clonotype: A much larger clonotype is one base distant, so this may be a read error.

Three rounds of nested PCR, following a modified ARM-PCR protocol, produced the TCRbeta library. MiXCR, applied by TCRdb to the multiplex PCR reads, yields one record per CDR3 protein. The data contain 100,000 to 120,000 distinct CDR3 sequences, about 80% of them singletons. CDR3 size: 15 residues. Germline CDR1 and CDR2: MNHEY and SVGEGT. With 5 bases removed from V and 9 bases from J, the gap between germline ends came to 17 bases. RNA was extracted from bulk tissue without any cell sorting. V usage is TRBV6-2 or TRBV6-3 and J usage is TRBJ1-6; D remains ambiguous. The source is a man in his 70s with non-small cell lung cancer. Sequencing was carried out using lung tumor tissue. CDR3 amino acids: CASSQLESASSPLHF. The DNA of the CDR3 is TGTGCCAGCAGTCAACTCGAGTCAGCCAGTTCACCCCTCCACTTT.